This T cell receptor beta chain stems from a study of T cell responses to AZD1222 COVID-19 vaccine. V lost 3 bases to trimming and J lost 0 bases, with 11 bases between them. Germline CDR1 reads SGHTA; CDR2 reads FQGNSA. CDR3 length: 15 residues. To note about this clone: What it recognizes is unknown.

Study conclusions and caveats: CD4 TCRs covered the whole spike, strongest at regions 160-218 and 743-854. Repertoire samples came only from after the peak T cell response.

Data came from immunoSEQ multiplex PCR; TCRdb stores just in-frame clones and leaves some out. The repertoire holds about 100,000 clones, more than 75% seen once, with approximately 15% in the top ten. This rearrangement joins TRBV7-2 to TRBJ1-1; D uncertain. Material: peripheral blood, obtained on day 0 of AZD1222 vaccination. This sequence originates from an adult in good health. In nucleotides, the CDR3 is TGTGCCAGCAGCTTTTTGGAATTACTGAACACTGAAGCTTTCTTT. Translation: CASSFLELLNTEAFF.